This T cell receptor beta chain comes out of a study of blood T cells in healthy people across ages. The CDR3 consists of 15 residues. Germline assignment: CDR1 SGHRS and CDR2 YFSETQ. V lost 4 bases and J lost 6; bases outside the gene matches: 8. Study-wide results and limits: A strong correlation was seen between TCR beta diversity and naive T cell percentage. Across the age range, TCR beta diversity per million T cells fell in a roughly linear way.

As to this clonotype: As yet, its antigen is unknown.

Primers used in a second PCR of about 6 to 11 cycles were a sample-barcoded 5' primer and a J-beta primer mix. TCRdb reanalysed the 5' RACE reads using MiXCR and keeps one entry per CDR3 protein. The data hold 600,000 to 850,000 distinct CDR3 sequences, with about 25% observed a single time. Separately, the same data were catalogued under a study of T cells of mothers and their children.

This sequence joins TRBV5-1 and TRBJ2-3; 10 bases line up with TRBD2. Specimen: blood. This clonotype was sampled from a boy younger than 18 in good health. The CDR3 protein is CASSPGLAVRDTQYF. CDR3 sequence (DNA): TGCGCCAGCAGCCCCGGACTAGCGGTCCGTGATACGCAGTATTTT.